This T cell receptor (beta chain) was sequenced in a study of T-cell reconstitution after alpha-beta-depleted transplantation in children. The CDR3 is 16 residues long. V was shortened by 0 bases and J by 1 base, with 12 bases between the two germline ends. CDR1 is LNHNV and CDR2 is YYDKDF in the germline V gene (reference sequence). The table lists this clonotype with many counts. As yet, its antigen is unknown. Study results and limitations: Reportedly, roughly two months post-transplant, alpha-beta T cells arose from several hundred expanded graft clones. Some patients showed high day-60 TCRbeta diversity, which derived from surviving recipient T cells and thymic progenitors. T-cell numbers and diversity, one year after transplant, stemmed largely from T cells that were newly produced.

A TCRbeta library incorporating unique molecular identifiers was prepared. In TCRdb, the PCR reads were re-called with MiXCR into one record per CDR3 protein. In the table there are 200,000 or so distinct CDR3 sequences, about 6% of which are singletons. V and J are TRBV15 and TRBJ2-5, with D possibly matching TRBD2 (6 bases). This specimen consisted of PBMCs, obtained before TCRalphabeta/CD19-depleted stem cell transplant. This sequence originates from a girl in the first two years of life with combined immunodeficiency, due to receive a stem cell transplant. CDR3 residues: CATSRDKGLPQETQYF. DNA of the CDR3: TGTGCCACCAGCAGAGATAAGGGACTTCCCCAAGAGACCCAGTACTTC.